Listed here is a single TCR beta chain. Libraries were prepared by immunoSEQ multiplex PCR; TCRdb keeps only in-frame clonotypes and omits some of them. This table has fewer than 350,000 clones, about nine tenths appearing once. This entry belongs to a study of blood T cell repertoires in COVID-19. Recruited during active infection, patients (from Seattle) were subsequently followed longitudinally. This CDR3 region has 14 residues. The V and J ends lost 6 bases and 0 bases, in that order; junction bases with no gene match: 5. The germline gives CDR1 PRHDT, CDR2 FYEKMQ (reference sequence). The chain links TRBV13 to TRBJ2-7, with 7 bases identical to TRBD1. Sequences were obtained from peripheral blood. This receptor was identified in a woman aged 25 to 45 with COVID-19, enrolled during active disease. CDR3 nucleotides: TGTGCCAGCAGGCCGACAGGGATCTCCTACGAGCAGTACTTC. It yields the protein CASRPTGISYEQYF.